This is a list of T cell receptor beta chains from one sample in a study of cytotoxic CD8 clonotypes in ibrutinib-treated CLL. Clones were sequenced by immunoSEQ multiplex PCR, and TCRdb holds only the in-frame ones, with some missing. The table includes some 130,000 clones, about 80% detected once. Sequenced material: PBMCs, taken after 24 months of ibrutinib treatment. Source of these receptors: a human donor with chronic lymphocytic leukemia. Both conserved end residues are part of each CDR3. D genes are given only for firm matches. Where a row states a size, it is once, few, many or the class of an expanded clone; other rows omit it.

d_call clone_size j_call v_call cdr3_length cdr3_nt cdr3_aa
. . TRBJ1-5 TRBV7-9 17 TGTGCCAGCAGCTTAGGCGGCTGGGCCGGATCCAACCAGCCCCAGCATTTT CASSLGGWAGSNQPQHF
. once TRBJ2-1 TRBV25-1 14 TGTGCCACTACCTTGGGGGGCGACAGGCCTGAGCAGTTCTTC CATTLGGDRPEQFF
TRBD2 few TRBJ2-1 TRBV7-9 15 TGTGCCAGCAGCTTAAGACTAGCGGGAGTGGGTGAGCAGTTCTTC CASSLRLAGVGEQFF
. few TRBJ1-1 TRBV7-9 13 TGTGCCAGCAGTATTTCGGTGAACACTGAAGCTTTCTTT CASSISVNTEAFF
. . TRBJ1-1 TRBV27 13 TGTGCCAGCAGTTTAACCAGCAACACTGAAGCTTTCTTT CASSLTSNTEAFF
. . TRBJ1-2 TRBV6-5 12 TGTGCCAGCAGTTACTCGAACTATGGCTACACCTTC CASSYSNYGYTF
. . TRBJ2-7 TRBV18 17 TGTGCCAGCTCACCTGCGGGAACAGGGCTGTACTCCTACGAGCAGTACTTC CASSPAGTGLYSYEQYF
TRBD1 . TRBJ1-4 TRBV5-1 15 TGCGCCAGCAGCCATCAACAGGGGGGAGGTGAAAAACTGTTTTTT CASSHQQGGGEKLFF
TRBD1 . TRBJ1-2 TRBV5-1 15 TGCGCCAGCAGCAAGGGAGACAGGGCTAACTATGGCTACACCTTC CASSKGDRANYGYTF
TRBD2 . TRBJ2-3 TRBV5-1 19 TGCGCCAGCAGCTGGGGGACTAGCGGGAGCCCCGGGGTCGCAGATACGCAGTATTTT CASSWGTSGSPGVADTQYF
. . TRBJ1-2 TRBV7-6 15 TGTGCCAGCAGCTTAGAGGTGGGCAGGGTAGGCGGCTACACCTTC CASSLEVGRVGGYTF
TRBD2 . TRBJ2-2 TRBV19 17 TGTGCCAGTAGTATCCCATGGGGGACTAGGGGTCCCGGGGAGCTGTTTTTT CASSIPWGTRGPGELFF
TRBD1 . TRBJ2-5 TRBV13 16 TGTGCCAGCAGCCCTGGGGGACAGGGGGCTTGGGAGACCCAGTACTTC CASSPGGQGAWETQYF
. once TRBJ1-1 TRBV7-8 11 TGTGCCAGCAGCCTCGTAACTGAAGCTTTCTTT CASSLVTEAFF
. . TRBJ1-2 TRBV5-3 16 TGTGCCAGAAGTTTTGTCGGGGGCGGACGTAACTATGGCTACACCTTC CARSFVGGGRNYGYTF
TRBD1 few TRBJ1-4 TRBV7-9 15 TGTGCCAGCAGCTTAGCCGGGACAGGGGGCGGAAAACTGTTTTTT CASSLAGTGGGKLFF
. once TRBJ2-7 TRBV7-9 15 TGTGCCAGCAGCTTAGCGGGGGCGGGAACCTACGAGCAGTACTTC CASSLAGAGTYEQYF
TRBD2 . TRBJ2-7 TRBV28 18 TGTGCCAGCAGTCCCCCGGGTAGCGGGAGGATCCTCTCCTACGAGCAGTACTTC CASSPPGSGRILSYEQYF
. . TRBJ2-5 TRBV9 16 TGTGCCAGCAGCGTAGCTGTCGGGGGATCTCAAGAGACCCAGTACTTC CASSVAVGGSQETQYF
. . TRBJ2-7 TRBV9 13 TGTGCCAGCAGCGTAGGAGACCGCTACGAGCAGTACTTC CASSVGDRYEQYF
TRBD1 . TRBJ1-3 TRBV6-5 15 TGTGCCAGCAGGCGGACAGGGAGTGAAGGAAACACCATATATTTT CASRRTGSEGNTIYF
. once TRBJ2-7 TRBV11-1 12 TGTGCCAGCAGCGTAGAGGTCTACGAGCAGTACTTC CASSVEVYEQYF
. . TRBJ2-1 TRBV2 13 TGTGCCAGCAGTGCCTCAGGCGACAATGAGCAGTTCTTC CASSASGDNEQFF
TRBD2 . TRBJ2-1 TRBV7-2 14 TGTGCCAGCAGCTTAGGGGCGGGAGCTTGGGAGCAGTTCTTC CASSLGAGAWEQFF
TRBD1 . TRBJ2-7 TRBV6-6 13 TGTGCCAGCACCAGAGGGACAGCCTACGAGCAGTACTTC CASTRGTAYEQYF
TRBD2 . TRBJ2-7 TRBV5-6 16 TGTGCCAGCAGCGCCCCGGGACTAGCGGGGGGGAACGAGCAGTACTTC CASSAPGLAGGNEQYF
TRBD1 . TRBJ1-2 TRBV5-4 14 TGTGCCAGCAGCCCGGACAGGGATGGCTATGGCTACACCTTC CASSPDRDGYGYTF
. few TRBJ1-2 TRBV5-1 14 TGCGCCAGCAGCTTGGCCGCAGCCTTGGATGGCTACACCTTC CASSLAAALDGYTF
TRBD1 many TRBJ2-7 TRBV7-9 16 TGTGCCAGCAGCTTAGTCTCTACAGGGGCGCTGAGGGAGCAGTACTTC CASSLVSTGALREQYF
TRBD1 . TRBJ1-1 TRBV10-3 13 TGTGCCATCAAGCGACAGGGAAACACTGAAGCTTTCTTT CAIKRQGNTEAFF
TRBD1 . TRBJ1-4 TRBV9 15 TGTGCCAGCAGCCCCCCTGGGACAGTCAATGAAAAACTGTTTTTT CASSPPGTVNEKLFF
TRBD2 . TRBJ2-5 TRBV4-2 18 TGTGCCAGCAGCATCGGGACTAGCGGGAGTGGGAGCCCAGAGACCCAGTACTTC CASSIGTSGSGSPETQYF
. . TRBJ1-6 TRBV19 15 TGTGCCAGTAGCCTCGGCAGGGACTATAATTCACCCCTCCACTTT CASSLGRDYNSPLHF
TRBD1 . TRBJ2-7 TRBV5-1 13 TGCGCCAGCAGCGCAGGGACAGGCGGCGAGCAGTACTTC CASSAGTGGEQYF
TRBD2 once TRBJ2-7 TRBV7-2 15 TGTGCCAGCAGCGCGACTAGCGGGAGGTTATACGAGCAGTACTTC CASSATSGRLYEQYF
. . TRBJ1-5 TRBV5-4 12 TGTGCCAGCAGCTCCCCCAATCAGCCCCAGCATTTT CASSSPNQPQHF
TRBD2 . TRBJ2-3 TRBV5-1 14 TGCGCCAGCAGGGAGGGAGGGGGCACAGATACGCAGTATTTT CASREGGGTDTQYF
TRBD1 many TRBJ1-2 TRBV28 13 TGTGCCAGCCTACCAGGGGGGGGCCTAGGCTACACCTTC CASLPGGGLGYTF
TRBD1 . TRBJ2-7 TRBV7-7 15 TGTGCTAGCAGCTTAGCACCTGGGACAGGGCACGAGCAGTACTTC CASSLAPGTGHEQYF
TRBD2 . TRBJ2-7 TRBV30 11 TGTGCCCGCAGCGGGACCTACGAGCAGTACTTC CARSGTYEQYF
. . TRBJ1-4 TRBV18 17 TGTGCCAGCTCACCACCGTCGAACTATGGGGGAAAAGAAAAACTGTTTTTT CASSPPSNYGGKEKLFF
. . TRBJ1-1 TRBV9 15 TGTGCCAGCAGCGCAGAAAGAGGGGGTTGGACTGAAGCTTTCTTT CASSAERGGWTEAFF
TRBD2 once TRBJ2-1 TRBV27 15 TGTGCCAGCAGTTTAGGGCGGGGGGGTTACAATGAGCAGTTCTTC CASSLGRGGYNEQFF
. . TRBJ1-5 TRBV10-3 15 TGTGCCATCAGTGAGCTCGGGAGCCTCAATCAGCCCCAGCATTTT CAISELGSLNQPQHF
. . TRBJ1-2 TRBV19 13 TGTGCCAGTAGTGCCGGGGCCAGCGATGGCTACACCTTC CASSAGASDGYTF
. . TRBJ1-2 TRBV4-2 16 TGTGCCAGCAGCCAATCGATCAAGGCAGCCCGGGATGGCTACACCTTC CASSQSIKAARDGYTF
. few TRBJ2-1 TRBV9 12 TGTGCCAGCAGCCGTCAGGGCAATGAGCAGTTCTTC CASSRQGNEQFF
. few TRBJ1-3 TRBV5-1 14 TGCGCCAGCAGCCCCCAGGGCGCTGGAAACACCATATATTTT CASSPQGAGNTIYF
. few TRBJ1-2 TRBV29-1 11 TGCAGCGTTGGGGAAGTATATGGCTACACCTTC CSVGEVYGYTF
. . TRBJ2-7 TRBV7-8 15 TGTGCCAGCAGCTTAGGACCCGGGGGGCCCTACGAGCAGTACTTC CASSLGPGGPYEQYF